The source of this T cell receptor beta chain is a study of T cells in Graves' hyperthyroidism and ophthalmopathy. Overall study context: The authors collected peripheral blood at initial diagnosis, before any treatment.

Authors of the study amplified TCR beta CDR3 regions from RNA transcripts. Initially, a first-round RT-PCR of the TCR CDR3 employed the HTBI primer set. Each CDR3 protein gets one entry after TCRdb re-called the multiplex PCR reads with MiXCR. Of 800,000 or so distinct CDR3 sequences listed, 35% to 45% are singletons. There are 19 residues in the CDR3. Losses at the gene ends were 8 bases for V and 1 base for J; bases not matched to a gene: 23. Germline CDR1 and CDR2: SGHVS and FNYEAQ. Sequencing was done on a sample of blood. The rearrangement uses TRBV7-6 and TRBJ2-7, with 7 bases lining up with TRBD2. The receptor was isolated from a man younger than 30 with Graves' hyperthyroidism. The CDR3 region is CASSGFGAGLSSSSYEQYF. The CDR3 nucleotides read TGTGCCAGCTCGGGTTTCGGAGCGGGACTATCTTCCTCTTCCTACGAGCAGTACTTC.